This note documents a single T cell receptor (beta chain) sequence. This sample was taken from a study of control samples from healthy donors and cancer patients. Germline V lookup: CDR1 LGHNA, CDR2 YSLEER. This CDR3 contains 13 residues. The ends were cut back, 0 bases at V and 7 bases at J, with 8 bases in the middle. Clones were sequenced by immunoSEQ multiplex PCR, and TCRdb holds only the in-frame ones, with some missing. The sample holds under 200,000 clones. Sample: blood. The chain links TRBV4-3 to TRBJ2-3; weak D call: TRBD1 (6 bases). This clonotype originated in a woman in her thirties in good health. The CDR3 DNA is TGCGCCAGCAGCCAAGAGGGGACAAATACGCAGTATTTT. It specifies CASSQEGTNTQYF.